The 18 T cell receptor beta chains below all came from one sample that was sequenced in a study of glioma-infiltrating T cells. TCR alpha and beta CDR3 regions were amplified from RNA using iRepertoire nested multiplex PCR. TCRdb re-derived calls from the multiplex PCR reads in MiXCR, one entry per CDR3 protein. The sample includes 300,000 to 400,000 distinct CDR3 sequences, more than 35% of them seen just once. Material: glioma tissue, nonneoplastic brain tissue, or PBMCs (not recorded which). The source of these receptors is a human donor with low-grade glioma or glioblastoma, undergoing nonglioma brain surgery, or in good health (not recorded which).

Only one count was recorded for this clonotype. This may stem from a read error, because a much larger clone lies one nucleotide away. The CDR3 ends on some other residue instead of the conserved phenylalanine or tryptophan, so this is likely a read error. The J gene is TRBJ1-2, the V gene TRBV6-2 or TRBV6-3; maybe TRBD1 (5 bases). The CDR3 covers 14 residues. V gave up 5 bases and J gave up 3 bases, with 13 bases separating them. Germline V lookup: CDR1 MNHEY, CDR2 SVGEGT. The CDR3, as DNA: TGTGCCAGCAGTCGGAGCAGGGAGGACTATGGCTACACCCTC. Protein: CASSRSREDYGYTL.

Regarding this clonotype: The junction and the germline gene differ at one end; a read error may be behind it. The V and J genes are TRBV7-7 and TRBJ2-2, with D hard to call. CDR1 is SSHAT and CDR2 is FNYEAQ in the germline V gene (reference sequence). This CDR3 has 14 amino acids. CDR3 region: CASSSRANTGELFF. The CDR3 DNA sequence: TGTGCTAGCAGCTCGCGTGCGAACACCGGGGAGCTGTTTTTT.

The chain has TRBV6-5 and TRBJ1-5; D is perhaps TRBD1 (5 bases). The CDR3 consists of 15 residues. V lost 6 bases and J lost 6, with 18 bases in between. Germline lookup yields CDR1 MNHEY and CDR2 SVGAGI. The CDR3: CASSHQTARGQPQHF. The CDR3 DNA reads as TGTGCCAGCAGCCACCAGACAGCTAGAGGTCAGCCCCAGCATTTT.

In its sample, this clonotype was seen many times. The V gene is TRBV25-1, the J gene TRBJ2-3; D call uncertain. The V end lost 6 bases, the J end lost 3 bases, and 4 bases lay between the germline ends. There are 11 residues in the CDR3. Germline V gene data show CDR1 as MGHDK and CDR2 as SYGVNS. The CDR3 loop reads CASRETDTQYF. DNA of the CDR3: TGTGCCAGCAGGGAAACAGATACGCAGTATTTT.

This clonotype was seen repeatedly, ten times or more. The chain links TRBV7-2 to TRBJ2-2; D uncertain. Germline V gene lookup returns CDR1 SGHTA and CDR2 FQGNSA. The CDR3 loop spans 16 amino acids. Trimming took off 0 bases at V and 4 bases at J, with 12 bases between the two ends. The CDR3 loop is CASSLALAGFTGELFF. For the CDR3, the DNA is TGTGCCAGCAGCTTAGCGCTGGCCGGATTCACCGGGGAGCTGTTTTTT.

This clonotype was detected ten times or more. The genes are TRBV6-2 or TRBV6-3 and TRBJ2-2, with 8 bases aligning to TRBD2. In germline, CDR1 is MNHEY, CDR2 SVGEGT. V shed 0 bases and J 6 bases; nucleotides not matched to a gene: 3. There are 15 residues in the CDR3. Here the CDR3 reads CASSYSAGEAGELFF. CDR3 DNA: TGTGCCAGCAGTTACTCAGCGGGAGAGGCCGGGGAGCTGTTTTTT.

The chain's CDR3 is CASSSLWGQGSSYEQYF. CDR3 DNA sequence: TGTGCCAGCAGCTCCTTATGGGGACAGGGGAGCTCCTACGAGCAGTACTTC. This chain connects TRBV7-2 to TRBJ2-7, with 10 nucleotides matching TRBD1. Germline trimming cut 4 bases from V and 0 bases from J; bases unmatched to any gene: 9. CDR3 length equals 17 residues. Germline values: CDR1 SGHTA, CDR2 FQGNSA.

The chain links TRBV20-1 to TRBJ2-1, with 8 bases aligning to TRBD2. Losses at the gene ends were 1 base for V and 5 bases for J; bases not matched to a gene: 7. This CDR3 region has 15 residues. CDR1 is DFQATT, CDR2 SNEGSKA, per germline (reference sequence). CDR3 amino acids: CSARAWTSPHNEQFF. The CDR3 nucleotides read TGCAGTGCTAGAGCCTGGACTAGCCCACACAATGAGCAGTTCTTC.

This clonotype was counted at least ten times. Here the CDR3 reads CASSLTSGDEQFF. The CDR3 coding sequence is TGTGCCAGCAGTTTGACTAGCGGAGATGAGCAGTTCTTC. V is TRBV27 and J is TRBJ2-1; TRBD2 aligns across 9 bases. Germline V gene sequence: CDR1 MNHEY, CDR2 SMNVEV (reference sequence). The CDR3 sequence is 13 residues long. V shed 3 bases and J 8 bases; nucleotides not matched to a gene: 2.

This clonotype was seen only a few times. This sequence joins TRBV6-1 and TRBJ1-1; D ambiguous. Per germline, CDR1 MNHNS and CDR2 SASEGT. This CDR3 has 13 amino acids. V lost 5 bases and J 1 base, leaving 8 bases between the germline ends. This CDR3 is CASSTYKNTEAFF. CDR3 nucleotide sequence: TGTGCCAGCAGTACCTACAAGAACACTGAAGCTTTCTTT.

Details on this clonotype: A much larger clone sits a single nucleotide away, making a read error possible. This chain links TRBV28 with TRBJ2-5; no firm D call. Judging by the DNA end, TRBJ2-1 fits better; the J call may be wrong. This CDR3 is built from 14 residues. CDR1 is MDHEN, CDR2 SYDVKM, per germline. The CDR3 DNA follows: TGTGCCAGCAGTCCCACGGTCACGTACAATGAGCAGTTCTTC. Protein sequence: CASSPTVTYNEQFF.

This chain connects TRBV2 to TRBJ2-2, with 10 bases matching TRBD2. The germline CDR1 and CDR2 sequences are SNHLY and FYNNEI. Trimming removed 1 base from V and 6 bases from J; junction bases left unmatched: 5. CDR3 length: 16 amino acids. CDR3 DNA: TGTGCCAGCAGTGAAGGGCTAGCGGGAGACCCCGGGGAGCTGTTTTTT. It translates to CASSEGLAGDPGELFF. Full variable domain (remainder filled in from reference TRBV2 and TRBJ2-2): EPEVTQTPSHQVTQMGQEVILRCVPISNHLYFYWYRQILGQKVEFLVSFYNNEISEKSEIFDDQFSVERPDGSNFTLKIRSTKLEDSAMYFCASSEGLAGDPGELFFGEGSRLTVL.

This clonotype was picked up a small number of times. The gene calls are TRBV20-1 and TRBJ2-3, with 10 bases matching TRBD2. The CDR3 extends over 17 amino acids. The J segment lost 1 base and the V segment lost 0 bases, leaving 7 bases of the junction unmatched. Germline assignment: CDR1 DFQATT and CDR2 SNEGSKA (reference sequence). The CDR3 spells CSARDPSGRGGTDTQYF. The DNA of the CDR3 is TGCAGTGCTAGAGACCCTAGCGGGAGAGGGGGCACAGATACGCAGTATTTT.

The rearrangement uses TRBV15 and TRBJ2-7, with 7 bases matching TRBD1. V was pared by 3 bases and J by 6 bases, with 5 bases of the junction left unmatched. The germline V gene encodes CDR1 LNHNV and CDR2 YYDKDF (reference sequence). This CDR3 spans 13 amino acids. CDR3 sequence: CATSRGQLCEQYF. The CDR3 DNA follows: TGTGCCACCAGCAGGGGACAGCTCTGCGAGCAGTACTTC.

A remark on this clonotype: The missing conserved phenylalanine or tryptophan at the end of this CDR3 makes a read error likely. The DNA is left out, because the CDR3 cannot be placed on it with certainty; the CDR3 is given as TCRdb lists it. V usage is TRBV6-2 or TRBV6-3 and J usage is TRBJ1-2. The CDR3 has 17 amino acids, counting both end residues. Germline-derived CDR1 and CDR2 are MNHEY and SVGEGT. The CDR3 reads CASGVKAGRISNYGYPL.

The rearrangement joins TRBV20-1 to TRBJ1-4, with a tentative D call TRBD1 (5 bases). V dropped 4 bases and J dropped 7 bases, with 13 bases sitting between them. Looked up from germline, CDR1 is DFQATT and CDR2 is SNEGSKA (reference sequence). The length of the CDR3 is 13 residues. CDR3 sequence: CSATTRGLEKLFF. The DNA for the CDR3 is TGCAGTGCTACAACTAGGGGCCTTGAAAAACTGTTTTTT.

The chain recombines TRBV7-8 with TRBJ2-3, with D perhaps matching TRBD2 (7 bases). Trimming shortened V by 0 bases and J by 0 bases, and 10 bases separated the two germline ends. The CDR3 spans 16 residues. Germline V gene sequence: CDR1 SGHVS, CDR2 FQNEAQ. CDR3 coding DNA: TGTGCCAGCAGCTTAGCGGGGGGGGCTAGCACAGATACGCAGTATTTT. It specifies CASSLAGGASTDTQYF.

As for this clonotype: A read error may explain this, as a much larger clone is one base away. The chain recombines TRBV6-1 with TRBJ1-5; 7 nucleotides match TRBD1. With 6 bases clipped from V and 0 bases from J, the junction kept 5 bases outside the gene matches. CDR3 length: 15 amino acids. Germline V gene sequence: CDR1 MNHNS, CDR2 SASEGT. The CDR3 loop is CASRRGHYSNQPQHF. The CDR3 DNA reads as TGTGCCAGCAGGAGGGGGCATTATAGCAATCAGCCCCAGCATTTT.